This T cell receptor beta chain was observed in a study of tumor and adjacent non-tumor tissue in lung cancer. Overall study: Histology: 12 adenocarcinoma, a couple of squamous cell carcinoma, 1 small cell lung cancer.

This clonotype was seen once. A read error may account for a junction end that differs from germline. The library came from three nested PCR rounds adapted from ARM-PCR protocols. TCRdb re-derived calls from the multiplex PCR reads in MiXCR, one entry per CDR3 protein. Here the sample spans 77,000 or so distinct CDR3 sequences, 77% being singletons. The length of the CDR3 is 16 residues. Germline V lookup: CDR1 SGHAT, CDR2 FQNNGV. RNA was extracted from bulk tissue without any cell sorting. Newly diagnosed lung cancer patients had thoracic surgery in China, August–late 2014, without prior chemotherapy.

Specimen: lung tumor tissue. The clonotype was recovered from a woman aged 50 to 60 with non-small cell lung cancer. The genes are TRBV11-2 and TRBJ2-7; 9 nucleotides align to TRBD1. CDR3 sequence (DNA): TGTGCCAGCAACCAGGGACAGGGAGAGTTCTCCTACAAGCACTACTTC. It translates to CASNQGQGEFSYKHYF.